The T cell receptor (beta chain) described here comes from a study of tumor-infiltrating lymphocytes in primary liver carcinoma. For the study at large: These patients were men and women whose ages were 30 to 69 years.

About this clonotype itself: What it binds is unknown. No conserved phenylalanine or tryptophan is present at the end of the CDR3, so a read error is the likely explanation.

The authors took blood RNA from unsorted whole blood and also extracted germline DNA. Regarding the study as a whole: Lesser overlap characterized tumor-adjacent and tumor-blood pairs relative to tumor region pairs.

With around 490 ng total RNA as template and a constant-region primer, TCR beta cDNA was made. Modified slightly, ARM-PCR produced TCR beta libraries over three nested multiplex PCR rounds. Two initial PCR rounds of ten to eleven cycles each paired TRBV1-TRBV30 forward primers with a C-beta reverse primer. TCRdb processed the multiplex PCR reads anew with MiXCR; each CDR3 protein has one entry. The table records 200,000 or so distinct CDR3 sequences, roughly 61% of them present only once. CDR1 and CDR2 from the germline V gene are SQVTM and ANQGSEA. V shed 6 bases and J shed 3 bases, with 9 bases lying between them. The CDR3 is made up of 11 amino acids.

Sequencing input: peripheral blood. The chain uses TRBV29-1 and TRBJ2-7, with D tentatively TRBD2 (6 bases). The origin of this receptor is a woman aged 55-70 years with primary liver carcinoma and hepatitis B virus infection. CDR3 sequence reads: CSVRSGYEQYL. The CDR3 DNA is TGCAGCGTCCGTAGCGGCTACGAGCAGTACCTC.